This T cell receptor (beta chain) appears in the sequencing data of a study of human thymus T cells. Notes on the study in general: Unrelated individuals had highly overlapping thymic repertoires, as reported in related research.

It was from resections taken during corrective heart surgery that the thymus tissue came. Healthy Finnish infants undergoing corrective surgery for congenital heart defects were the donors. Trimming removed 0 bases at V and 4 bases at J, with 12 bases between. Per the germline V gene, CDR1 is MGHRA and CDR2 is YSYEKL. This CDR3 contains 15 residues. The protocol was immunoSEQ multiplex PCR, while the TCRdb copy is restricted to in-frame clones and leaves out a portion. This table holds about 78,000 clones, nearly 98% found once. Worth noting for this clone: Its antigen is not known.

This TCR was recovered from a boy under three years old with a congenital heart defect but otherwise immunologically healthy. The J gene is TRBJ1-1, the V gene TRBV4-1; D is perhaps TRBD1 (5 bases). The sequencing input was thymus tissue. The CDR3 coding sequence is TGCGCCAGCAGCCAAGAGAGGGGCGTCGGCACTGAAGCTTTCTTT. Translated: CASSQERGVGTEAFF.